These 21 T cell receptor beta chains originate from one sample sequenced in a study of follicular helper T cells after annual influenza vaccination (dated by TCRdb to the late 2010s). The sample's time point label, decoded: 2015-2016 season, 7 days after influenza vaccination. The method was the immunoSEQ multiplex PCR assay. What TCRdb holds here is the immuneACCESS table cut down to in-frame rearrangements. Part of the clones is not present; checked against another copy, under half of the missing clones reflect an unresolved V gene, and the others are unexplained. Across this sample there are over 3,500 clones, with more than 75% seen only once. The ten largest clones capture just over 0.85% of the sample. This material consisted of CXCR5+ CD38- circulating T follicular helper cells from blood, taken 7 days after influenza vaccination. Per the publication, the cell subset or site label means: circulating Tfh, non-naive CD4+CXCR5+PD-1+ (ICOS+CD38+ or ICOS-CD38-). The receptors shown here come from an adult who received the influenza vaccine.

The chain uses TRBV18 and TRBJ2-7; the match to TRBD1 covers 10 bases. CDR1 is KGHSH, CDR2 LQKENI, per germline. V shed 3 bases and J 0 bases; nucleotides not matched to a gene: 2. CDR3 length: 15 residues. The CDR3: CASSPGQGLSYEQYF. The CDR3 region has the DNA TGTGCCAGCTCACCGGGACAGGGGCTCTCCTACGAGCAGTACTTC. The entire variable domain, with the rest obtained from reference TRBV18 and TRBJ2-7, is as follows: NAGVMQNPRHLVRRRGQEARLRCSPMKGHSHVYWYRQLPEEGLKFMVYLQKENIIDESGMPKERFSAEFPKEGPSILRIQQVVRGDSAAYFCASSPGQGLSYEQYFGPGTRLTVT.

The genes are TRBV7-9 and TRBJ2-5; D is undetermined. Germline lookup yields CDR1 SEHNR and CDR2 FQNEAQ (reference sequence). This CDR3 is built from 12 residues. Trimming took 4 bases from V and 5 from J, leaving 8 bases between them. Here the CDR3 reads CASSSYGETQYF. The CDR3 region has the DNA TGTGCCAGCAGCTCCTACGGGGAGACCCAGTACTTC.

The chain has TRBV7-3 and TRBJ2-1; D is unclear. Germline V gene lookup returns CDR1 SGHTA and CDR2 FQGTGA. The CDR3 has 14 amino acids. V shed 2 bases and J shed 6 bases, with 11 bases lying between them. The CDR3 loop reads CASSLASDTNEQFF. CDR3 sequence (DNA): TGTGCCAGCAGCTTAGCTTCTGATACCAATGAGCAGTTCTTC.

This chain joins TRBV5-4 and TRBJ2-4; no reliable D call. Germline values: CDR1 SGHNT, CDR2 YYREEE (reference sequence). This CDR3 has 16 residues. Trimming stripped 0 bases from V and 0 bases from J, with 10 bases between. CDR3 sequence: CASSLGQTLAKNIQYF. For the CDR3, the DNA is TGTGCCAGCAGCTTGGGGCAGACGTTAGCCAAAAACATTCAGTACTTC.

The V and J genes are TRBV18 and TRBJ2-2, with TRBD2 as a possible D gene (7 bases). The germline V gene has CDR1 KGHSH and CDR2 LQKENI. The length of the CDR3 is 17 residues. V was cut by 4 bases and J by 7 bases, with 22 bases left in between. For the CDR3, the DNA is TGTGCCAGCTCACTGGGGGCTAGCGGACGCAAGAGCGGGGAGCTGTTTTTT. Translation: CASSLGASGRKSGELFF. Filled out from reference TRBV18 and TRBJ2-2, the complete variable domain reads NAGVMQNPRHLVRRRGQEARLRCSPMKGHSHVYWYRQLPEEGLKFMVYLQKENIIDESGMPKERFSAEFPKEGPSILRIQQVVRGDSAAYFCASSLGASGRKSGELFFGEGSRLTVL.

The chain joins TRBV14 to TRBJ1-1; D is unresolved. In germline, CDR1 is SGHDN, CDR2 FVKESK. This CDR3 spans 13 amino acids. V lost 2 bases, J lost 1 base, and 5 bases lay in between. CDR3 nucleotide sequence: TGTGCCAGCAGCCAATACCAGAACACTGAAGCTTTCTTT. Its translation is CASSQYQNTEAFF.

This chain links TRBV7-5 with TRBJ2-3. TRBV7-5 is classified as a pseudogene. CDR3 length: 16 amino acids. CDR3 nucleotide sequence: TGTGCCAGAAACCCAGCACGCACCTCTCGCACAGATACGCAGTATTTT. Protein sequence: CARNPARTSRTDTQYF.

The chain has TRBV5-3 and TRBJ2-7; D may be TRBD1 (9 bases). TRBV5-3 is an ORF, with its function uncertain. The CDR3 runs to 16 residues. V lost 3 bases, J lost 5 bases, and 21 bases lay in between. This CDR3 is CARSSPGGTGFNEQYF. The CDR3 DNA sequence: TGTGCCAGAAGCTCCCCGGGAGGGACAGGGTTCAACGAGCAGTACTTC.

This chain joins TRBV6-5 and TRBJ2-2, with a possible D match to TRBD1 (6 bases). The CDR3 has 14 residues. The V gene lost 10 bases and the J gene lost 0 bases, with 12 bases spanning the gap. The germline V gene has CDR1 MNHEY and CDR2 SVGAGI. Here the CDR3 reads CATKGGSNTGELFF. DNA of the CDR3: TGTGCCACCAAAGGGGGTTCGAACACCGGGGAGCTGTTTTTT.

The V call is TRBV9, the J call TRBJ2-6; D gene unclear. With 8 bases removed from V and 4 bases from J, the gap between germline ends came to 4 bases. This CDR3 has 11 amino acids. The germline gives CDR1 SGDLS, CDR2 YYNGEE. This CDR3 is CASGGANVLTF. DNA of the CDR3: TGTGCCAGTGGCGGGGCCAACGTCCTGACTTTC.

The genes are TRBV19 and TRBJ1-5; 8 bases agree with TRBD1. The CDR3 extends over 16 amino acids. V trimming: 9 bases; J trimming: 7 bases; junction bases outside the gene matches: 17. Germline loops: CDR1 LNHDA, CDR2 SQIVND (reference sequence). The DNA of the CDR3 is TGTGCCAGCTCAACAATGGGGACAGGTAGTCCACAGCCCCAGCATTTT. It codes for CASSTMGTGSPQPQHF.

This clone came up once. The CDR3 coding sequence is TGTGCCACCCGCGGGAGCCCACTTCTTGAAGCTTTCTTT. Residues: CATRGSPLLEAFF. The rearrangement links TRBV19 to TRBJ1-1; D is ambiguous. V lost 10 bases to trimming and J lost 7 bases, with 19 bases between them. The CDR3 totals 13 residues. From germline, CDR1 is LNHDA and CDR2 SQIVND (reference sequence).

This clone was recorded only once. The V gene is TRBV7-6, the J gene TRBJ2-3, with TRBD2 matching 11 bases. The ends lost 5 bases at V and 7 bases at J; junction bases unmatched: 11. Germline CDR1 reads SGHVS; CDR2 reads FNYEAQ. The CDR3 runs to 16 residues. The CDR3 loop is CASSRLTSGSRNTQYF. For the CDR3, the DNA is TGTGCCAGCAGCCGCCTTACTAGCGGGAGTAGGAATACGCAGTATTTT.

This clone was seen more than once but under ten times. The V call is TRBV5-1, the J call TRBJ2-7; 8 bases are a match to TRBD2. The CDR3 runs 14 residues. The trim removed 4 bases at V and 0 bases at J, leaving 3 bases unmatched. In germline, CDR1 is SGHRS, CDR2 YFSETQ. The CDR3 protein is CASSRGTSSYEQYF. For the CDR3, the DNA is TGCGCCAGCAGCCGGGGGACTAGCTCCTACGAGCAGTACTTC.

This chain joins TRBV7-3 and TRBJ2-5; weak D call: TRBD2 (6 bases). The CDR3 runs 13 residues. V was shortened by 5 bases and J by 3 bases, with 10 bases between the two germline ends. CDR1 is SGHTA and CDR2 is FQGTGA in the germline V gene. The CDR3 is CASSKGGEETQYF. The DNA of the CDR3 is TGTGCCAGCAGCAAAGGAGGGGAAGAGACCCAGTACTTC.

In its sample, this clone was seen once. This sequence joins TRBV6-1 and TRBJ1-6; tentatively, D is TRBD1 (5 bases). The CDR3 extends over 15 amino acids. Trimming pared 4 bases from V and 6 bases from J, leaving 13 bases between. The germline V gene encodes CDR1 MNHNS and CDR2 SASEGT. CDR3 coding DNA: TGTGCCAGCAGTGGGGGGGTATTGGGTAATTCACCCCTCCACTTT. Translated, it gives CASSGGVLGNSPLHF.

The V and J genes are TRBV7-2 and TRBJ2-7, with 9 bases lining up with TRBD1. The CDR3 is 15 amino acids. Per the germline V gene, CDR1 is SGHTA and CDR2 is FQGNSA. The trim removed 4 bases at V and 1 base at J, leaving 5 bases unmatched. CDR3 amino acids: CASSYDGTGSYEQYF. CDR3 coding DNA: TGTGCCAGCAGCTACGACGGGACAGGGTCCTACGAGCAGTACTTC.

This clone was observed a few times. The rearrangement uses TRBV2 and TRBJ2-7; perhaps TRBD1 as D (5 bases). The CDR3 totals 14 residues. Germline V gene sequence: CDR1 SNHLY, CDR2 FYNNEI. V was cut by 7 bases and J by 2 bases, with 15 bases left in between. This chain's CDR3 is CASKGAVRTYEQYF. CDR3 in DNA: TGTGCCAGCAAAGGGGCAGTCAGGACCTACGAGCAGTACTTC.

This rearrangement joins TRBV6-1 to TRBJ1-3; D gene ambiguous. The CDR3 consists of 19 residues. The germline V and J ends were trimmed by 0 bases and 3 bases, with 21 bases remaining between them. The germline gives CDR1 MNHNS, CDR2 SASEGT. The CDR3: CASSEAVGRSATSGNTIYF. CDR3 DNA sequence: TGTGCCAGCAGTGAAGCGGTTGGGCGGTCGGCGACTAGTGGAAACACCATATATTTT.

The gene calls are TRBV6-1 and TRBJ1-5, with unresolved D. V was clipped by 2 bases and J by 0 bases, with 23 bases between them. This CDR3 contains 20 residues. Germline loops: CDR1 MNHNS, CDR2 SASEGT. This CDR3 reads CASSEIDSRRTKASNQPQHF. The CDR3 DNA is TGTGCCAGCAGTGAAATAGATAGCCGACGGACTAAAGCTAGCAATCAGCCCCAGCATTTT.

This rearrangement joins TRBV9 to TRBJ2-1, with 16 bases aligning to TRBD2. V trimming: 4 bases; J trimming: 6 bases; junction bases outside the gene matches: 7. This CDR3 is built from 17 residues. The germline V gene encodes CDR1 SGDLS and CDR2 YYNGEE. The CDR3 coding sequence is TGTGCCAGCAGCACCGGGACTAGCGGGGGGGCGGGCAATGAGCAGTTCTTC. This codes for CASSTGTSGGAGNEQFF. Based on the CDR3 plus reference TRBV9 and TRBJ2-1, the full variable domain is DSGVTQTPKHLITATGQRVTLRCSPRSGDLSVYWYQQSLDQGLQFLIQYYNGEERAKGNILERFSAQQFPDLHSELNLSSLELGDSALYFCASSTGTSGGAGNEQFFGPGTRLTVL.